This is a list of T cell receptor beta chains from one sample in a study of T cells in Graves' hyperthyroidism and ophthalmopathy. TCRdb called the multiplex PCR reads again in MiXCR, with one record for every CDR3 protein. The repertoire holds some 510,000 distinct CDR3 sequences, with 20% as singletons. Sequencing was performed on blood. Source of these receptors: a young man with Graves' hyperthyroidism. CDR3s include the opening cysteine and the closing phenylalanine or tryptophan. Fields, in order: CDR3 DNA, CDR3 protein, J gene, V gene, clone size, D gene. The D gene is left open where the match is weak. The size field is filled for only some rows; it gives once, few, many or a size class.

cdr3_nt: TGTGCCACCAGTGATTCTTCAGTGGGGGCATTCTATGGCTACACCTTC
cdr3_aa: CATSDSSVGAFYGYTF
j_call: TRBJ1-2
v_call: TRBV24-1
clone_size: NA
d_call: NA

cdr3_nt: TGTGCCATTACAGAAGGGCGCTTATCTGGGGCCAACGTCCTGACTTTC
cdr3_aa: CAITEGRLSGANVLTF
j_call: TRBJ2-6
v_call: TRBV28
clone_size: many
d_call: NA

cdr3_nt: TGTGCCAGCAGCACACCGACAGGGAACTCTGGAAACACCATATATTTT
cdr3_aa: CASSTPTGNSGNTIYF
j_call: TRBJ1-3
v_call: TRBV9
clone_size: many
d_call: TRBD1

cdr3_nt: TGTGCCAGCAGTTATACATTAGGGGTCGCCGGGGAGCTGTTTTTT
cdr3_aa: CASSYTLGVAGELFF
j_call: TRBJ2-2
v_call: TRBV6-5
clone_size: NA
d_call: NA

cdr3_nt: TGTGCCAGCAGTTCCTCGGACTCGGGGGGAGAGACCCAGTACTTC
cdr3_aa: CASSSSDSGGETQYF
j_call: TRBJ2-5
v_call: TRBV6-5
clone_size: many
d_call: TRBD2

cdr3_nt: TGCAGTGCTACGGACAGCGGACGAGACACCGGGGAGCTGTTTTTT
cdr3_aa: CSATDSGRDTGELFF
j_call: TRBJ2-2
v_call: TRBV20-1
clone_size: many
d_call: NA

cdr3_nt: TGCAGTGCCCCTGGGACATCTGATGAAGCTTTCTTT
cdr3_aa: CSAPGTSDEAFF
j_call: TRBJ1-1
v_call: TRBV20-1
clone_size: NA
d_call: NA

cdr3_nt: TGTGCCAGCAGCCGCCCCGGGACAGCTAACACTGAAGCTTTCTTT
cdr3_aa: CASSRPGTANTEAFF
j_call: TRBJ1-1
v_call: TRBV28
clone_size: NA
d_call: TRBD1

cdr3_nt: TGTGCTAGTGGTTTTACGAGCTCCGCGGGTAGGAACACTGAAGCTTTCTTT
cdr3_aa: CASGFTSSAGRNTEAFF
j_call: TRBJ1-1
v_call: TRBV12-5
clone_size: many
d_call: NA

cdr3_nt: TGTGCCGGGGGGGATTGGAATTCACCCCTCCACTTT
cdr3_aa: CAGGDWNSPLHF
j_call: TRBJ1-6
v_call: TRBV30
clone_size: few
d_call: NA

cdr3_nt: TGTGCCACCCGGGGGGGTATCCTAAACACTGAAGCTTTCTTT
cdr3_aa: CATRGGILNTEAFF
j_call: TRBJ1-1
v_call: TRBV24-1
clone_size: many
d_call: NA

cdr3_nt: TGTGCCAGCAGTTTACTTGCAGGGAGCAATCAGCCCCAGCATTTT
cdr3_aa: CASSLLAGSNQPQHF
j_call: TRBJ1-5
v_call: TRBV27
clone_size: many
d_call: NA

cdr3_nt: TGCAGTGCTGCCCCAGGAGCGGGGAGGGCCGGGGAGCTGTTTTTT
cdr3_aa: CSAAPGAGRAGELFF
j_call: TRBJ2-2
v_call: TRBV20-1
clone_size: many
d_call: TRBD2

cdr3_nt: TGTGCCAGTAGTATTTCCCCCGGGGGGAACACCGGGGAGCTGTTTTTT
cdr3_aa: CASSISPGGNTGELFF
j_call: TRBJ2-2
v_call: TRBV19
clone_size: NA
d_call: NA

cdr3_nt: TGTGCCAGCAGTATGCAGGGCCAGCCCTACGAGCAGTACTTC
cdr3_aa: CASSMQGQPYEQYF
j_call: TRBJ2-7
v_call: TRBV12-3/TRBV12-4
clone_size: few
d_call: NA

cdr3_nt: TGTGCCAGCAGAGCGGACTGTAAGCAGTACTTC
cdr3_aa: CASRADCKQYF
j_call: TRBJ2-7
v_call: TRBV6-1
clone_size: NA
d_call: NA

cdr3_nt: TGCAGCGCCCAATTTACAGGGGCCGGAGACTATGGCTACACCTTC
cdr3_aa: CSAQFTGAGDYGYTF
j_call: TRBJ1-2
v_call: TRBV29-1
clone_size: NA
d_call: TRBD1

cdr3_nt: TGCAGTGCTACAGACAGGGGAGTTGGCTACACCTTC
cdr3_aa: CSATDRGVGYTF
j_call: TRBJ1-2
v_call: TRBV20-1
clone_size: NA
d_call: TRBD1

cdr3_nt: TGTGCCAGCCTGATGGGACCTTTTGGGACTGAAGCTTTCTTT
cdr3_aa: CASLMGPFGTEAFF
j_call: TRBJ1-1
v_call: TRBV6-1
clone_size: many
d_call: NA

cdr3_nt: TGTGCCAGCAGCCAAGCAGCTGACCGCAATCAGCCCCAGCATTTT
cdr3_aa: CASSQAADRNQPQHF
j_call: TRBJ1-5
v_call: TRBV4-2
clone_size: NA
d_call: NA

cdr3_nt: TGTGCTAGTGGCCGGACAGGGGAAAATTCACCCCTCCACTTT
cdr3_aa: CASGRTGENSPLHF
j_call: TRBJ1-6
v_call: TRBV12-5
clone_size: NA
d_call: TRBD1

cdr3_nt: TGTGCCAGCAGTAATCGCGGGACAGGAAGGAAACAGCCCCAGCATTTT
cdr3_aa: CASSNRGTGRKQPQHF
j_call: TRBJ1-5
v_call: TRBV12-3/TRBV12-4
clone_size: many
d_call: TRBD1